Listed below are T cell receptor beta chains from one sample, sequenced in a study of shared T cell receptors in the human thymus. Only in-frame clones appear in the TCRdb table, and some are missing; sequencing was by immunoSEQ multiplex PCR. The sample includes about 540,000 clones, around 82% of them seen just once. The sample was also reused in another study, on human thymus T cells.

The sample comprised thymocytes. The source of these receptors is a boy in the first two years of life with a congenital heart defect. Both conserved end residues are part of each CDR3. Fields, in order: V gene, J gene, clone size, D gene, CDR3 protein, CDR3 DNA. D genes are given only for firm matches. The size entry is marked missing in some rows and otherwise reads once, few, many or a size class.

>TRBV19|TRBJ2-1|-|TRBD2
CASSIGRGRGYNEQFF
TGTGCCAGTAGTATAGGTCGCGGGAGGGGGTACAATGAGCAGTTCTTC
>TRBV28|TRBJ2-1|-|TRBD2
CASSFFGLAGGSYNEQFF
TGTGCCAGCAGTTTCTTTGGACTAGCGGGAGGCTCCTACAATGAGCAGTTCTTC
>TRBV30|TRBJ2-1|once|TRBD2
CAWSDKLGPREGGLDEQFF
TGTGCCTGGAGTGATAAATTGGGGCCACGGGAGGGCGGCTTAGATGAGCAGTTCTTC
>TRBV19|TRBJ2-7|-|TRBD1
CASRDDRGYEQYF
TGTGCCAGTAGGGACGACAGGGGGTACGAGCAGTACTTC
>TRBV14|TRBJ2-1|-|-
CASSHGREWDNEQFF
TGTGCCAGCAGCCATGGACGGGAATGGGACAATGAGCAGTTCTTC
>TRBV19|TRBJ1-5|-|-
CASGEDSPHGMVSNQPQHF
TGTGCCAGCGGTGAGGACAGTCCTCATGGAATGGTTAGCAATCAGCCCCAGCATTTT
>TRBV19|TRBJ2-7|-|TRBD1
CASRRDRGSYEQYF
TGTGCCAGCCGCCGGGACAGGGGCTCCTACGAGCAGTACTTC
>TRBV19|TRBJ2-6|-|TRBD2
CASSIGSGASRGANVLTF
TGTGCCAGTAGTATAGGAAGCGGGGCATCACGGGGGGCCAACGTCCTGACTTTC
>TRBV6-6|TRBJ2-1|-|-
CASSYSSGEGNEQFF
TGTGCCAGCAGTTACTCATCGGGAGAGGGTAATGAGCAGTTCTTC
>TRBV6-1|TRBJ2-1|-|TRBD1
CASSEDRTRGNEQFF
TGTGCCAGCAGTGAAGACAGGACCAGGGGGAATGAGCAGTTCTTC
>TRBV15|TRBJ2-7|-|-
CATSSEENEQYF
TGTGCCACCAGCAGTGAAGAGAACGAGCAGTACTTC
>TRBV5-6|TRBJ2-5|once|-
CASSLTAGTQETQYF
TGTGCCAGCAGCTTGACAGCGGGTACCCAAGAGACCCAGTACTTC
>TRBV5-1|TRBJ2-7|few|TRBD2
CASSLQREHHEQYF
TGCGCCAGCAGCTTGCAGCGGGAGCACCACGAGCAGTACTTC
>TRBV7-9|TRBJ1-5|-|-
CASSQFGDTDYQPQHF
TGTGCCAGCAGCCAATTTGGGGACACGGACTATCAGCCCCAGCATTTT
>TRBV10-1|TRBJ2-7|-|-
CASSESQGPYEQYF
TGCGCCAGCAGTGAATCACAGGGACCCTACGAGCAGTACTTC
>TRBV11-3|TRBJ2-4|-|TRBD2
CASSPSGLAGTLAKNIQYF
TGTGCCAGCAGCCCCTCGGGACTAGCGGGTACCCTAGCCAAAAACATTCAGTACTTC
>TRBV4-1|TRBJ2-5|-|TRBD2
CASSQDCTSGIQETQYF
TGCGCCAGCAGCCAAGACTGCACTAGCGGGATACAAGAGACCCAGTACTTC
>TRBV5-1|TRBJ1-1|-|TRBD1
CASSSDREGTEAFF
TGCGCCAGCAGCTCGGACAGGGAAGGCACTGAAGCTTTCTTT
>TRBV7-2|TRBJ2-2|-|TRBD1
CASSTNRGRGTGELFF
TGTGCCAGCAGCACCAACAGGGGGCGCGGCACCGGGGAGCTGTTTTTT
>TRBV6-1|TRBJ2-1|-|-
CASTRGDRNNEQFF
TGTGCCAGCACCCGAGGAGACAGGAACAATGAGCAGTTCTTC
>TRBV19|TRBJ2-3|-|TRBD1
CASSKDRGPTDTQYF
TGTGCCAGTAGTAAGGACAGGGGGCCCACAGATACGCAGTATTTT
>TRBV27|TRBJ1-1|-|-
CASSSTPNTEAFF
TGTGCCAGCAGCTCCACACCGAACACTGAAGCTTTCTTT
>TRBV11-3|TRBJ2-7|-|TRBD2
CASSLRREAPYEQYF
TGTGCCAGCAGCTTAAGGCGGGAGGCCCCCTACGAGCAGTACTTC
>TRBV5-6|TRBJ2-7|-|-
CASSLERYEQYF
TGTGCCAGCAGCTTGGAGCGCTACGAGCAGTACTTC
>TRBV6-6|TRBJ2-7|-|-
CASSYRQAYEQYF
TGTGCCAGCAGTTATCGGCAGGCCTACGAGCAGTACTTC
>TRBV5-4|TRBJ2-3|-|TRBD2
CASSLGPLAGGEDTQYF
TGTGCCAGCAGCTTGGGACCTCTAGCGGGAGGTGAAGATACGCAGTATTTT
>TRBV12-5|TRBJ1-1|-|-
CASGLGWGQAFF
TGTGCTAGTGGTTTGGGCTGGGGGCAAGCTTTCTTT
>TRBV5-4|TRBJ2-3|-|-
CASSLRTGTDTQYF
TGTGCCAGCAGCTTGCGGACAGGCACAGATACGCAGTATTTT